The rows below give T cell receptor beta chains drawn from one sample of a study of blood T cell repertoires in COVID-19. Only in-frame clones appear in the TCRdb table, and some are missing; sequencing was by immunoSEQ multiplex PCR. The data hold fewer than 90,000 clones, with approximately 86% observed a single time. Sequenced: peripheral blood. The receptor set was obtained from a man in his fifties or sixties with active or convalescent COVID-19. Both conserved end residues are part of each CDR3. A D gene is named only where the DNA matches it firmly. Not all rows give a size; the values are once, few, many and, for expanded clones, a class.

V,D,size,J,CDR3,DNA
TRBV28,NA,NA,TRBJ2-2,CASRLAGETSANTGELFF,TGTGCCAGCAGGTTGGCAGGGGAGACGAGTGCGAACACCGGGGAGCTGTTTTTT
TRBV7-2,TRBD2,NA,TRBJ2-3,CASSFSGGPYTDTQYF,TGTGCCAGCAGCTTTAGCGGGGGCCCTTACACAGATACGCAGTATTTT
TRBV10-3,NA,NA,TRBJ1-1,CAIMGALEGTEAFF,TGTGCCATCATGGGGGCCCTTGAGGGCACTGAAGCTTTCTTT
TRBV14,NA,few,TRBJ1-3,CASSQDGQGYTIYF,TGTGCCAGCAGCCAAGATGGGCAGGGGTACACCATATATTTT
TRBV30,TRBD1,once,TRBJ2-7,CAWRGQGVYEQYF,TGTGCCTGGAGAGGACAGGGGGTCTACGAGCAGTACTTC
TRBV7-2,NA,NA,TRBJ1-1,CASSWGRDTEAFF,TGTGCCAGCAGCTGGGGCCGAGACACTGAAGCTTTCTTT
TRBV5-1,NA,NA,TRBJ1-6,CASSLDRYSPLHF,TGCGCCAGCAGCTTGGACAGGTATTCACCCCTCCACTTT
TRBV29-1,NA,NA,TRBJ2-7,CSARWQGRNEQYF,TGCAGCGCCCGGTGGCAGGGGCGAAACGAGCAGTACTTC
TRBV11-2,NA,NA,TRBJ2-5,CASSLDLGGGQETQYF,TGTGCCAGCAGCTTAGATCTCGGAGGGGGACAGGAGACCCAGTACTTC
TRBV18,TRBD1,NA,TRBJ2-5,CASSPPGTAQETQYF,TGTGCCAGCTCACCACCGGGGACAGCTCAAGAGACCCAGTACTTC
TRBV3-1/TRBV3-2,TRBD1,NA,TRBJ1-6,CASSPTGEWVSSYNSPLHF,TGTGCCAGCAGCCCGACAGGGGAGTGGGTGAGCTCCTATAATTCACCCCTCCACTTT
TRBV18,NA,NA,TRBJ1-5,CASSLQTGVNQPQHF,TGTGCCAGCTCTCTGCAGACCGGGGTTAATCAGCCCCAGCATTTT
TRBV9,TRBD1,NA,TRBJ1-5,CASSSGDREGQPQHF,TGTGCCAGCAGCAGCGGGGACAGGGAGGGTCAGCCCCAGCATTTT
TRBV10-1,TRBD2,NA,TRBJ2-1,CASRLLAGGFNEQFF,TGCGCCAGCAGATTACTAGCGGGGGGATTCAATGAGCAGTTCTTC
TRBV7-2,TRBD2,NA,TRBJ2-5,CASSLVSAGGLQETQYF,TGTGCCAGCAGCTTAGTTTCAGCGGGGGGTCTCCAAGAGACCCAGTACTTC
TRBV28,NA,NA,TRBJ2-3,CASSSRFTSTDTQYF,TGTGCCAGCAGTTCGCGGTTCACTAGCACAGATACGCAGTATTTT
TRBV19,TRBD2,NA,TRBJ2-1,CASSITLAGGGWNEQFF,TGTGCCAGTAGTATTACCCTAGCGGGGGGTGGTTGGAATGAGCAGTTCTTC
TRBV6-1,NA,NA,TRBJ1-2,CASSEALQGKKGGYTF,TGTGCCAGCAGTGAAGCGTTGCAGGGGAAAAAGGGAGGCTACACCTTC
TRBV27,NA,NA,TRBJ2-6,CASSLGVGANVLTF,TGTGCCAGCAGTCTAGGGGTAGGGGCCAACGTCCTGACTTTC
TRBV10-1,NA,NA,TRBJ2-3,CASSESVGGVDTQYF,TGCGCCAGCAGTGAGTCGGTAGGAGGCGTAGATACGCAGTATTTT
TRBV6-5,NA,NA,TRBJ2-5,CASTYSGTQYF,TGTGCCAGCACTTATAGCGGGACCCAGTACTTC
TRBV9,TRBD1,NA,TRBJ2-5,CASGGDRGSQETQYF,TGTGCCAGCGGGGGTGACAGGGGGTCCCAAGAGACCCAGTACTTC